This is a list of T cell receptor beta chains from one sample in a study of T cell repertoires in cytomegalovirus infection. MiXCR, applied by TCRdb to the reads, yields one record per CDR3 protein. The table lists hundreds of thousands of distinct CDR3 sequences, around 32% of them singletons. Antigens of these TCRs are unknown. The sample here was cultured CD8+ T cells from PBMCs, taken from culture after CMV antigen stimulation. These receptor sequences come from a human donor in good health (CMV status not recorded). Some clones in this sample may be carry-over from other donors' samples. CDR3s include the opening cysteine and the closing phenylalanine or tryptophan. D genes are given only for firm matches. Size is omitted from some rows. Given values are once, few, many or a class for expanded clones.

TRBV20-1	TRBD2	TRBJ2-1	few	CSARDILAGYNEQFF	TGCAGTGCTAGAGATATCCTAGCGGGCTACAATGAGCAGTTCTTC
TRBV6-6	TRBD1	TRBJ1-4	.	CASSYKDRGHEKLFF	TGTGCCAGCAGTTACAAGGACAGGGGACATGAAAAACTGTTTTTT
TRBV7-6	TRBD1	TRBJ2-3	many	CASSFSDRGTDTQYF	TGTGCCAGCAGCTTTAGCGACAGGGGGACAGATACGCAGTATTTT
TRBV27	TRBD1	TRBJ1-2	.	CASSLSGTGGGGYTF	TGTGCCAGCAGTTTATCGGGGACAGGCGGGGGGGGCTACACCTTC
TRBV7-8	TRBD1	TRBJ2-5	many	CASSFEDRGIGETQYF	TGTGCCAGCAGTTTTGAGGACAGGGGAATTGGGGAGACCCAGTACTTC
TRBV6-6	.	TRBJ2-2	few	CASSYSQGGELFF	TGTGCCAGCAGTTACTCCCAAGGTGGCGAGCTGTTTTTT
TRBV7-6	TRBD1	TRBJ2-2	many	CASSLALGQGAWTGELFF	TGTGCCAGCAGCTTAGCGCTAGGACAGGGGGCATGGACCGGGGAGCTGTTTTTT
TRBV4-1	.	TRBJ1-2	.	CASSQGPLGHGYTF	TGCGCCAGCAGCCAGGGCCCTCTTGGTCATGGCTACACCTTC
TRBV11-2	TRBD1	TRBJ2-3	.	CASSPRDRKPDTQYF	TGTGCCAGCAGCCCCCGGGACAGGAAGCCAGATACGCAGTATTTT
TRBV12-3/TRBV12-4	TRBD1	TRBJ1-2	.	CASSLVGGPANYGYTF	TGTGCCAGCAGTTTAGTAGGGGGCCCAGCTAACTATGGCTACACCTTC
TRBV6-1	.	TRBJ2-4	many	CASSLGRGNIQYF	TGTGCCAGCAGCCTAGGGCGAGGGAACATTCAGTACTTC
TRBV14	.	TRBJ1-2	.	CASSPSQYGYTF	TGTGCCAGCAGCCCCTCGCAGTATGGCTACACCTTC
TRBV19	TRBD2	TRBJ2-5	few	CASSTPGLAGPGETQYF	TGTGCCAGTAGTACCCCAGGACTAGCGGGGCCGGGGGAGACCCAGTACTTC
TRBV9	TRBD1	TRBJ1-1	few	CASSARTGNEAFF	TGTGCCAGCAGCGCCCGGACAGGGAATGAAGCTTTCTTT
TRBV19	.	TRBJ2-1	.	CASSIVKGSEQFF	TGTGCCAGTAGTATAGTGAAGGGGAGTGAGCAGTTCTTC
TRBV7-6	.	TRBJ2-3	few	CASSLWRGTDTQYF	TGTGCCAGCAGCCTCTGGCGGGGCACAGATACGCAGTATTTT
TRBV5-5	TRBD1	TRBJ2-2	.	CASSLALGQGLVGELFF	TGTGCCAGCAGCTTGGCCTTGGGACAGGGGTTGGTCGGGGAGCTGTTTTTT
TRBV6-2/TRBV6-3	TRBD2	TRBJ2-3	.	CASSYSLSGGATDTQYF	TGTGCCAGCAGTTACTCGTTGAGCGGGGGGGCGACAGATACGCAGTATTTT
TRBV20-1	.	TRBJ1-1	few	CSAIGAEGGEVTEAFF	TGCAGTGCTATAGGGGCCGAGGGAGGAGAAGTCACTGAAGCTTTCTTT